This section outlines one TCR beta chain sequence together with its context. Its antigen remains unidentified. This specimen comes from a study of shared clonotypes between healthy human individuals. Assay: immunoSEQ multiplex PCR; the TCRdb copy retains only in-frame clones and omits some. The repertoire holds about 2.5 million clones, around 93% seen once, with about 0.36% in the top ten. CDR1 is SNHLY and CDR2 is FYNNEI in the germline V gene. The CDR3 has 14 amino acids. Trimming pared 6 bases from V and 3 bases from J, leaving 12 bases between. Study-wide results and limits: Of the naive CD4 clonotypes, about 5.4% were shared across four donors.

The rearrangement joins TRBV2 to TRBJ1-5; no clear D. The sample comprised naive CD4+ T cells from PBMCs. Subset noted: CD45RA+ positively selected. The sequence derives from a man aged 18 to 35 in good health. Some clones in this sample may be carry-over from other donors' samples. Written as DNA, the CDR3 is TGTGCCAGCAGGGTTCGACACCTCAATCAGCCCCAGCATTTT. This codes for CASRVRHLNQPQHF.